The rows below give T cell receptor beta chains drawn from one sample of a study of OX40 agonist ivuxolimab in advanced cancers. The data were produced by immunoSEQ multiplex PCR, yet TCRdb's version contains in-frame clones alone and is incomplete. The sample yields approximately 79,000 clones, more than 85% seen once. The material was CD4+ or CD8+ T cells sorted from blood, obtained in a trial of the OX40 agonist ivuxolimab. Every receptor here comes from an adult with an advanced solid tumor such as melanoma, head and neck, liver or kidney cancer. Both conserved end residues are part of each CDR3. The D gene is left open where the match is weak. Expanded clones get a size class; other rows say once, few or many, or leave the size out.

J	D	V	size	DNA	CDR3
TRBJ2-3	NA	TRBV5-1	NA	TGCGCCAGCAGCTTGGAGGGAGATACGCAGTATTTT	CASSLEGDTQYF
TRBJ2-5	TRBD1	TRBV2	NA	TGTGCCAGCAGTGTTACATTGGACAGGGGAAGCCAAGAGACCCAGTACTTC	CASSVTLDRGSQETQYF
TRBJ2-3	NA	TRBV10-2	once	TGCGCCAGCGAAGGGCCCGGCACAGATACGCAGTATTTT	CASEGPGTDTQYF
TRBJ2-5	TRBD1	TRBV7-2	once	TGTGCCAGCAGCTCCCGGGACAGGGGGGGCCAAGAGACCCAGTACTTC	CASSSRDRGGQETQYF
TRBJ2-5	NA	TRBV7-3	NA	TGTGCCAGCAGCTCCTCCCCGGGTCCCACGGAGACCCAGTACTTC	CASSSSPGPTETQYF
TRBJ1-1	NA	TRBV11-2	NA	TGTGCCAGCAGCTTGGACGGGAACACTGAAGCTTTCTTT	CASSLDGNTEAFF
TRBJ1-1	NA	TRBV7-9	few	TGTGCCAGCAGCTATAACAGGGTAACTGAAGCTTTCTTT	CASSYNRVTEAFF
TRBJ1-5	TRBD1	TRBV5-4	NA	TGTGCCAGCAGCGCAACAGGGGCCAGCAATCAGCCCCAGCATTTT	CASSATGASNQPQHF
TRBJ1-4	TRBD1	TRBV2	NA	TGTGCCAGCAGTGAGGGGGACAGACCGGGTAGAAAACTGTTTTTT	CASSEGDRPGRKLFF
TRBJ1-1	NA	TRBV5-4	NA	TGTGCCAGCAGCCACCGGGACGCACTGAACACTGAAGCTTTCTTT	CASSHRDALNTEAFF
TRBJ1-2	NA	TRBV10-2	once	TGCGCCAGCAGCAGCCAGGTGGGCTATGGCTACACCTTC	CASSSQVGYGYTF
TRBJ2-1	TRBD2	TRBV7-2	once	TGTGCCAGCAGCTTAGGGACTAGCGTGCGGTTCTTC	CASSLGTSVRFF
TRBJ2-1	TRBD2	TRBV19	NA	TGTGCCAGTAGCTCCGGGACTAGTTTTAGAAATGAGCAGTTCTTC	CASSSGTSFRNEQFF
TRBJ1-1	NA	TRBV11-2	NA	TGTGCCAGCAGCCCTGGACGGATACCTATGAACACTGAAGCTTTCTTT	CASSPGRIPMNTEAFF
TRBJ2-1	TRBD2	TRBV4-3	once	TGCGCCAGCAGCCCAGCAAATCTCCCCGGACTAGCGGGGGGCTACAATGAGCAGTTCTTC	CASSPANLPGLAGGYNEQFF
TRBJ1-6	NA	TRBV5-1	few	TGCGCCAGCAGCTTAGTGGGGGCGCGATCACCCCTCCACTTT	CASSLVGARSPLHF
TRBJ2-3	TRBD2	TRBV28	NA	TGTGCCAGCAGCTCAACTAGCGGGTTAATGTATACGCAGTATTTT	CASSSTSGLMYTQYF
TRBJ2-5	TRBD2	TRBV7-9	NA	TGTGCCAGCAGCTTCCTAGCGGGGGTTCGGGAGACCCAGTACTTC	CASSFLAGVRETQYF
TRBJ2-2	NA	TRBV27	NA	TGTGCCGGAGGGACATTTGGCACCGGGGAGCTGTTTTTT	CAGGTFGTGELFF
TRBJ1-4	NA	TRBV18	NA	TGTGCCAGCTCACGGACACCATCAACTAATGAAAAACTGTTTTTT	CASSRTPSTNEKLFF
TRBJ1-2	TRBD1	TRBV11-1	NA	TGTGCCAGCAGCCCGCGGACAGGTCGTGGCTACACCTTC	CASSPRTGRGYTF
TRBJ2-7	NA	TRBV7-2	NA	TGTGCCAGCAGCTTAGAACCGGGACCCTCCTACGAGCAGTACTTC	CASSLEPGPSYEQYF
TRBJ2-3	TRBD1	TRBV7-6	NA	TGTGCCAGCAGCCCTGGACAGGGGAGCACAGATACGCAGTATTTT	CASSPGQGSTDTQYF
TRBJ2-5	NA	TRBV2	NA	TGTGCCAGCAGTGAAGATCGGGCAGGCCAAGAGACCCAGTACTTC	CASSEDRAGQETQYF
TRBJ2-5	NA	TRBV6-5	NA	TGTGCCAGCACGGACGGACGGCAAGAGACCCAGTACTTC	CASTDGRQETQYF
TRBJ1-1	NA	TRBV5-1	NA	TGCGCCAGCAGGTTAAATGGAGATCGGAACACTGAAGCTTTCTTT	CASRLNGDRNTEAFF
TRBJ2-3	NA	TRBV6-5	NA	TGTGCCAGCAGTTTCCCCGGCGGTACGCAGTATTTT	CASSFPGGTQYF
TRBJ2-7	TRBD1	TRBV27	NA	TGTGCCAGCCGACAGGGGTGGATCTACGAGCAGTACTTC	CASRQGWIYEQYF
TRBJ1-2	TRBD1	TRBV2	NA	TGTGCCAGCAGTGCTGACAGGGGTATAAACTATGGCTACACCTTC	CASSADRGINYGYTF
TRBJ2-4	NA	TRBV21-1	NA	TGTGCCAGCAGCAAAGACTCGGCTAGCGGGGGAGGAGCCAAAAACATTCAGTACTTC	CASSKDSASGGGAKNIQYF
TRBJ1-6	TRBD1	TRBV9	NA	TGTGCCAGCAGCCCGGGACAGGGGGCTTCACCCCTCCACTTT	CASSPGQGASPLHF
TRBJ1-1	TRBD1	TRBV10-3	NA	TGTGCCATCAGTGAGTCTGGGACAGGGAACACTGAAGCTTTCTTT	CAISESGTGNTEAFF
TRBJ1-1	NA	TRBV11-2	NA	TGTGCCAGCAGCTTAGAGCGAGGGACTGAAGCTTTCTTT	CASSLERGTEAFF
TRBJ1-5	NA	TRBV30	NA	TGTGCCTGGAGTTTTGGTTCGGCCTTAGGGGTTAGTAGCAATCAGCCCCAGCATTTT	CAWSFGSALGVSSNQPQHF
TRBJ2-1	NA	TRBV6-4	NA	TGTGCCAGCAGTGCCTCGCTAGACAATGAGCAGTTCTTC	CASSASLDNEQFF
TRBJ2-2	NA	TRBV4-2	NA	TGTGCCAGCAGCCGCGAAGGTGGTCAGAACACCGGGGAGCTGTTTTTT	CASSREGGQNTGELFF
TRBJ2-6	NA	TRBV5-4	NA	TGTGCCAGCAGCTTGGGGGGGGCTGGGGCCAACGTCCTGACTTTC	CASSLGGAGANVLTF
TRBJ2-3	TRBD2	TRBV28	once	TGTGCCAGCAGAGGTAGCGGGGGCGGCGGCACAGATACGCAGTATTTT	CASRGSGGGGTDTQYF
TRBJ2-2	NA	TRBV5-1	NA	TGCGCCAGCAGCGACAGGGAGGCCGGGGAGCTGTTTTTT	CASSDREAGELFF
TRBJ2-3	NA	TRBV7-3	NA	TGTGCCAGCAGCTTAGGGCGGTCCACAGATACGCAGTATTTT	CASSLGRSTDTQYF
TRBJ2-3	TRBD2	TRBV6-7	NA	TGTGATCCGGGACTAGCGGGAAAGAGTCAATTAGATACGCAGTATTTT	CDPGLAGKSQLDTQYF
TRBJ2-2	TRBD2	TRBV5-1	NA	TGCGCCAGCAGCTCGGGACTAGCGGGGGGGCCGGACACCGGGGAGCTGTTTTTT	CASSSGLAGGPDTGELFF
TRBJ2-5	NA	TRBV18	NA	TGTGCCAGCTCACCACCGGCGGTGGAGACCCAGTACTTC	CASSPPAVETQYF
TRBJ1-1	NA	TRBV6-5	NA	TGTGCCAGCAGGGGAATGCTGAACACTGAAGCTTTCTTT	CASRGMLNTEAFF